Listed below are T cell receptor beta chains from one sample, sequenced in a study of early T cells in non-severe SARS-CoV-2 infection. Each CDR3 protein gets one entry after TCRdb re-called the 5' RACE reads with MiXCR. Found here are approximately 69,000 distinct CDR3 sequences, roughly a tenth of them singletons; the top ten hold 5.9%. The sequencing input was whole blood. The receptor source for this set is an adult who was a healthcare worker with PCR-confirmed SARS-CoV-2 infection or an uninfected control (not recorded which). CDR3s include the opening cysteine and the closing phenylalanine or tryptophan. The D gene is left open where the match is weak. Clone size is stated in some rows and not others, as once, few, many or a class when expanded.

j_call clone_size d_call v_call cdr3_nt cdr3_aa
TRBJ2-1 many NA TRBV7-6 TGTGCCAGCAGCTTATATAGCGATGAGCAGTTCTTC CASSLYSDEQFF
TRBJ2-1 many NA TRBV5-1 TGCGCCAGCAGCTTGGCCGCTGGGGCGGGTGAGCAGTTCTTC CASSLAAGAGEQFF
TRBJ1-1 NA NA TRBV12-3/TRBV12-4 TGTGCCAGCAGTTGGGGTGGGGCTACTGAAGCTTTCTTT CASSWGGATEAFF
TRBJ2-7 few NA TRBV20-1 TGCAGTGCTAGAGACCGGCAGGGGGGTGCCTACGAGCAGTACTTC CSARDRQGGAYEQYF
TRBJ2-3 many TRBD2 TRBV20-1 TGCAGTGCTAACTTTAGGACTAGCGGGAGCACAGATACGCAGTATTTT CSANFRTSGSTDTQYF
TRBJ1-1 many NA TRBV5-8 TGTGCCAGCAGCCTATTGACCACTGAAGCTTTCTTT CASSLLTTEAFF
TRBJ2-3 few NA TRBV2 TGTGCCAGCAGTGTCCTCGGCACAGATACGCAGTATTTT CASSVLGTDTQYF
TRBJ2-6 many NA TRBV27 TGTGCCAGCAGTTTAGGCACGGGGACCGGGGCCAACGTCCTGACTTTC CASSLGTGTGANVLTF
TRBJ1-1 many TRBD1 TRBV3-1 TGTGCCAGCAGCCAAGACAGGGGGAAAGCAGCTTTCTTT CASSQDRGKAAFF
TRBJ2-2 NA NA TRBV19 TGTGCCAGTAGTTCCCGTGGGGACACCGGGGAGCTGTTTTTT CASSSRGDTGELFF
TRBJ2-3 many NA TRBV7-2 TGTGCCAGCAGCCCCCAAGCCACTGGAGATACGCAGTATTTT CASSPQATGDTQYF
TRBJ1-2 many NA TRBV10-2 TGCGCCACCCAGAGGGGATATAACTATGGCTACACCTTC CATQRGYNYGYTF
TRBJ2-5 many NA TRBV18 TGTGCCAGCTCAGGAGGGGCGAAGACCCAGTACTTC CASSGGAKTQYF
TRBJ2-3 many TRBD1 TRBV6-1 TGTGCCAGCATCAGGACAGGGACAGATACGCAGTATTTT CASIRTGTDTQYF
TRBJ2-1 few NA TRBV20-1 TGCAGTGCCTATCGGCGGAATGAGCAGTTCTTC CSAYRRNEQFF
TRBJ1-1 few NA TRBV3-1 TGTGCCAGCAGCCAAGATTGGCTGAACACTGAAGCTTTCTTT CASSQDWLNTEAFF
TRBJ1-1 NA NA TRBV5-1 TGCGCCAGCAGCGACGGACAGAGGTACACTGAAGCTTTCTTT CASSDGQRYTEAFF
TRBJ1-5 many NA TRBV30 TGTGCCTGGAGTGCGGACCTCAATCAGCCCCAGCATTTT CAWSADLNQPQHF
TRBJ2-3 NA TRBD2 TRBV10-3 TGTGCCATCGGTACTAGCGGGACGACAGATACGCAGTATTTT CAIGTSGTTDTQYF
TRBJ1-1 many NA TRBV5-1 TGCGCCAGCAGCTTGGTTGGACAGAACACTGAAGCTTTCTTT CASSLVGQNTEAFF
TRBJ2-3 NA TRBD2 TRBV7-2 TGTGCCAGCAGCTTAGGACTAGCGGGGGGATATCCAGATACGCAGTATTTT CASSLGLAGGYPDTQYF
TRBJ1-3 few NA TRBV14 TGTGCCAGCAGCCAAGCCCTGAACACCATATATTTT CASSQALNTIYF
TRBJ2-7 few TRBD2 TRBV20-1 TGCAGTGCTAGAGAGTCTCTAGCGGGGAACTACGAGCAGTACTTC CSARESLAGNYEQYF
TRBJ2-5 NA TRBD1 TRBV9 TGTGCCAGCAGCGTAGTTGGTGACAGGGTGAGAGAGACCCAGTACTTC CASSVVGDRVRETQYF
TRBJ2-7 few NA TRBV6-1 TGTGCCAGCGGACACCGGGACACAACCTACGAGCAGTACTTC CASGHRDTTYEQYF
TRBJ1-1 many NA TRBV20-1 TGCAGTGCTAGAGTTAGAGGAGGGAACACTGAAGCTTTCTTT CSARVRGGNTEAFF
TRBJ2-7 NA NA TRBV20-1 TGCAGTGCCCTGCGCAGGGTGTCCTCCTTCGAGCAGTACTTC CSALRRVSSFEQYF
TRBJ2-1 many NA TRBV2 TGTGCCAGCAGTGACGCCCAGTGGACCCCTAACAATGAGCAGTTCTTC CASSDAQWTPNNEQFF